A single sample is the source of the 22 T cell receptor beta chains below, sequenced in a study of blood T cell repertoires in COVID-19. Generated by immunoSEQ multiplex PCR, the TCRdb table keeps only in-frame clones and is missing some. The profile shows about 210,000 clones, over 70% of them singletons. The source material was peripheral blood. These receptor sequences come from a man in his forties or fifties with active or convalescent COVID-19.

The rearrangement joins TRBV12-3 or TRBV12-4 to TRBJ1-5, with 7 positions matching TRBD1. V shed 3 bases and J 11 bases; nucleotides not matched to a gene: 7. The CDR3 runs to 13 residues. CDR3 in amino acids: CASSFGGGRAQHF. The DNA of the CDR3 is TGTGCCAGCAGTTTTGGAGGGGGCAGGGCCCAGCATTTT.

The chain couples TRBV21-1 to TRBJ2-7; the table's D call, TRBD1, has no DNA check behind it. TRBV21-1 is deemed a pseudogene. The CDR3 is 17 amino acids. For the CDR3, the DNA is TGTGCCAGCAGCAAACTGGTGGGGGACAGAGCGGGCTACGAGCAGTACTTC. This codes for CASSKLVGDRAGYEQYF.

This clone was seen a single time. The chain joins TRBV11-1 to TRBJ2-7, with D possibly TRBD1 on 5 matching bases. This CDR3 has 15 amino acids. The germline V gene encodes CDR1 SGHAT and CDR2 FQDESV (reference sequence). V gave up 5 bases and J gave up 4 bases, with 18 bases separating them. CDR3 sequence reads: CASSTVTDTPYEQYF. The CDR3, as DNA: TGTGCCAGCAGCACCGTGACAGACACTCCTTACGAGCAGTACTTC.

The chain is built from TRBV6-5 and TRBJ1-1; D is possibly TRBD1 (5 bases). CDR3 length equals 13 residues. CDR1 is MNHEY, CDR2 SVGAGI, per germline. The V end was cut by 7 bases, the J end by 6 bases, with 15 bases between. The CDR3 is CASTPRGMAEAFF. DNA of the CDR3: TGTGCCAGCACCCCCCGGGGGATGGCTGAAGCTTTCTTT.

The chain has TRBV20-1 and TRBJ1-3; 9 nucleotides align to TRBD1. CDR1 is DFQATT and CDR2 is SNEGSKA in the germline V gene (reference sequence). CDR3 size: 19 residues. V shed 3 bases and J 0 bases; nucleotides not matched to a gene: 15. CDR3 nucleotides: TGCAGTGCTAGTCCCCCCTTGACTCACAGGGGGCTCTCTGGAAACACCATATATTTT. Translating gives CSASPPLTHRGLSGNTIYF.

The CDR3 DNA reads as TGCGCCAGCAGCTTAGGAGACGGATTCACGGCCAAAAACATTCAGTACTTC. Residues: CASSLGDGFTAKNIQYF. The chain recombines TRBV5-1 with TRBJ2-4; D remains unclear. Germline V CDR1 and CDR2: SGHRS, YFSETQ. The CDR3 consists of 17 residues. V shed 2 bases and J shed 1 base, with 16 bases lying between them.

The chain couples TRBV2 to TRBJ1-3; no firm D call. This CDR3 region has 14 residues. CDR1 SNHLY and CDR2 FYNNEI come from the germline V gene. V gave up 5 bases and J gave up 4 bases, with 12 bases separating them. The DNA for the CDR3 is TGTGCCAGCAGTACGGGTGGTTCGGGAAACACCATATATTTT. Protein sequence: CASSTGGSGNTIYF.

J is TRBJ1-2 and V is TRBV6-5; 9 positions match TRBD1. In germline, CDR1 is MNHEY, CDR2 SVGAGI. The CDR3 is made up of 14 amino acids. After removal of 6 bases from V and 5 bases from J, the junction contained 7 bases not matched to a gene. CDR3 coding DNA: TGTGCCAGCAGCTTGGACAGGGGCCCTTATGGCTACACCTTC. Its translation: CASSLDRGPYGYTF.

V and J are TRBV5-1 and TRBJ1-1; D may be TRBD1 (5 bases). Germline V gene lookup returns CDR1 SGHRS and CDR2 YFSETQ. V lost 4 bases and J lost 3, with 13 bases in between. This CDR3 comprises 14 residues. The CDR3 protein is CASSARGFDTEAFF. CDR3 nucleotides: TGCGCCAGCAGCGCCCGGGGGTTTGACACTGAAGCTTTCTTT. Complete variable domain (other parts from reference TRBV5-1 and TRBJ1-1): KAGVTQTPRYLIKTRGQQVTLSCSPISGHRSVSWYQQTPGQGLQFLFEYFSETQRNKGNFPGRFSGRQFSNSRSEMNVSTLELGDSALYLCASSARGFDTEAFFGQGTRLTVV.

Points on this clone: At one of its ends the junction is not consistent with the germline gene, which may arise from a read error. J is TRBJ2-7 and V is TRBV12-5, with 9 bases fitting TRBD2. The germline gives CDR1 LGHNT, CDR2 FRNRAP. The length of the CDR3 is 18 residues. CDR3 protein: CACGGGASGVRDPYEQYF. The CDR3 region has the DNA TGTGCTTGTGGTGGGGGGGCTAGCGGGGTCCGAGACCCCTACGAGCAGTACTTC.

The chain employs TRBV4-2 and TRBJ2-1, with TRBD2 matching over 8 bases. CDR1 is LGHNA and CDR2 is YNFKEQ in the germline V gene. V gave up 3 bases and J gave up 2 bases; unmatched junction bases: 9. This CDR3 region has 17 residues. The DNA of the CDR3 is TGTGCCAGCAGCCAGCGGGGGGCGGGCCCCGCCTACAATGAGCAGTTCTTC. Translating gives CASSQRGAGPAYNEQFF.

J is TRBJ1-4 and V is TRBV7-2; TRBD1 agrees at 9 bases. This CDR3 has 15 amino acids. Per germline, CDR1 SGHTA and CDR2 FQGNSA. Trimming took 3 bases from V and 8 from J; bases not matched to a gene: 7. CDR3 in amino acids: CASSFTTGGGEKLFF. DNA of the CDR3: TGTGCCAGCAGCTTTACGACAGGGGGAGGGGAAAAACTGTTTTTT.

The rearrangement joins TRBV28 to TRBJ1-3; D remains unclear. CDR1 and CDR2 (germline): MDHEN, SYDVKM. The CDR3 length is 14 residues. V was pared by 5 bases and J by 3 bases, with 11 bases between. CDR3 coding DNA: TGTGCCAGCAGTCCGCGGCAGATTGGAAACACCATATATTTT. This gives the protein CASSPRQIGNTIYF.

The chain has TRBV19 and TRBJ1-2; possibly TRBD1 for D (6 bases). CDR1 and CDR2 from the germline V gene are LNHDA and SQIVND (reference sequence). The CDR3 sequence is 17 residues long. V lost 3 bases, J lost 4 bases, and 21 bases lay in between. CDR3 amino acids: CASSIRGTGPSFYGYTF. Written as DNA, the CDR3 is TGTGCCAGTAGTATTCGGGGAACAGGGCCCTCCTTCTATGGCTACACCTTC.

A single count supports this clone. CDR3 DNA sequence: TGCGCCAGCAGTGAAAACAGAAACACTGAAGCTTTCTTT. Its translation is CASSENRNTEAFF. The chain combines TRBV10-1 with TRBJ1-1; no reliable D call. Germline-derived CDR1 and CDR2 are WNHNN and SYGVQD (reference sequence). The CDR3 contains 13 residues. Trimming stripped 3 bases from V and 2 bases from J, with 7 bases between.

This sequence joins TRBV10-2 and TRBJ1-3; 10 bases match TRBD1. The CDR3 contains 15 residues. The ends lost 3 bases at V and 5 bases at J; junction bases unmatched: 4. Germline-derived CDR1 and CDR2 are WSHSY and SAAADI. As DNA, the CDR3 is TGCGCCAGCAGTGACGTGGACAGGGGGAGAAACACCATATATTTT. Residues: CASSDVDRGRNTIYF.

This chain connects TRBV5-1 to TRBJ1-1, with 7 nucleotides matching TRBD1. Per germline, CDR1 SGHRS and CDR2 YFSETQ. Trimming removed 0 bases from V and 4 bases from J; junction bases left unmatched: 12. The CDR3 is 17 residues long. CDR3 sequence: CASSLAGRQGWFTEAFF. In nucleotides, the CDR3 is TGCGCCAGCAGCTTGGCCGGAAGACAGGGCTGGTTCACTGAAGCTTTCTTT.

The chain uses TRBV9 and TRBJ2-1; 11 positions match TRBD2. The CDR3 loop spans 15 amino acids. CDR1 SGDLS and CDR2 YYNGEE come from the germline V gene. V trimming: 3 bases; J trimming: 7 bases; junction bases outside the gene matches: 6. This CDR3 reads CASSALAGGRNEQFF. The DNA of the CDR3 is TGTGCCAGCAGCGCCCTAGCGGGGGGTAGGAATGAGCAGTTCTTC.

V gene TRBV7-9 combines with J gene TRBJ2-1, with 7 bases that match TRBD1. With V trimmed by 3 bases and J by 1 base, 3 bases remained unmatched. CDR3 length equals 15 residues. Germline V lookup: CDR1 SEHNR, CDR2 FQNEAQ (reference sequence). DNA for the CDR3: TGTGCCAGCAGCTTGGGACAGCGGTCCTACAATGAGCAGTTCTTC. It translates to CASSLGQRSYNEQFF.

This clone was recorded a few times. The chain employs TRBV4-2 and TRBJ2-1; no clear D. The CDR3 extends over 13 amino acids. Germline CDR1 LGHNA, CDR2 YNFKEQ. Trimming took off 1 base at V and 6 bases at J, with 7 bases between the two ends. In DNA form, the CDR3 reads TGTGCCAGCAGCCAAGGTAGCTTCAATGAGCAGTTCTTC. Translation: CASSQGSFNEQFF.

V gene TRBV9 combines with J gene TRBJ2-5, with 7 bases matching TRBD2. CDR3 length equals 15 residues. The V gene's germline CDR1 is SGDLS and CDR2 YYNGEE. V shed 2 bases, J shed 6 bases, and the junction held 10 bases outside the gene matches. The CDR3 protein is CASSVAGDSRKTQYF. The CDR3 nucleotides are TGTGCCAGCAGCGTTGCGGGAGACTCTAGAAAGACCCAGTACTTC.

This chain links TRBV14 with TRBJ2-2; D is possibly TRBD1 (6 bases). From germline, CDR1 is SGHDN and CDR2 FVKESK. This CDR3 has 15 amino acids. The V end was cut by 7 bases, the J end by 1 base, with 13 bases between. The CDR3 protein is CASKYGTKNTGELFF. As DNA, the CDR3 is TGTGCCAGCAAGTATGGGACAAAGAACACCGGGGAGCTGTTTTTT.